This T cell receptor beta chain was captured in a study of Graves' ophthalmopathy and Graves' hyperthyroidism. Germline V gives CDR1 MDHEN, CDR2 SYDVKM. There are 15 residues in the CDR3. Trimming cost V 3 bases and J 5 bases, with 17 bases left between them. Findings of the study overall: Blood also held most thyroid clonotypes expanded above 0.001 frequency.

RNA transcripts were the template, and TCR beta CDR3 regions were amplified from them. The library came from an HTBI-primed first-round RT-PCR and a second-round multiplex PCR. TCRdb redid the calling of the multiplex PCR reads with MiXCR, one entry per CDR3 protein. The sample lists 1 million to 1.3 million distinct CDR3 sequences, roughly two fifths occurring once. Regarding this clonotype: Its antigen is unknown.

Excluded were patients with other autoimmune diseases, uncontrolled infections, pregnancy or lactation. The evidence that diagnosis relied on was clinical symptoms, serum thyroxine, TRAb, thyroid ultrasound and orbital computed tomography. Sequencing was carried out using peripheral blood or thyroid tissue (not recorded which). This clonotype originated in an adult man with Graves' hyperthyroidism. The J gene is TRBJ2-7, the V gene TRBV28; perhaps TRBD2 as D (6 bases). CDR3 nucleotides: TGTGCCAGCAGTTTCCCGACGGGGAGGCTCAACGAGCAGTACTTC. It is translated as CASSFPTGRLNEQYF.